This T cell receptor (beta chain) was captured by sequencing in a study of T cell responses to AZD1222 COVID-19 vaccine. Across the whole study: Pooling of second doses given at about 4 or about 12 weeks was done.

Study-wide results and caveats: It was only a handful of AZD1222 recipients who were seropositive at baseline.

Some clones are missing from TCRdb's copy, which holds only in-frame ones; the method was immunoSEQ multiplex PCR. The sample lists roughly 72,000 clones, about 85% occurring once. Comment on this clone: Its antigen is currently unknown.

Sequencing was performed on peripheral blood, taken on day 0 of AZD1222 vaccination. The receptor was derived from an adult in good health.

The CDR3 loop reads CAIGSGQGNEAFF. In DNA form, the CDR3 reads TGTGCCATCGGCAGCGGACAGGGAAATGAAGCTTTCTTT. The rearrangement links TRBV10-3 to TRBJ1-1; 8 nucleotides line up with TRBD1. V trimming: 8 bases; J trimming: 7 bases; junction bases outside the gene matches: 9. Looked up from germline, CDR1 is ENHRY and CDR2 is SYGVKD. This CDR3 is 13 amino acids long.